These T cell receptor beta chains were read from a single sample in a study of shared clonotypes between healthy human individuals. Generated by immunoSEQ multiplex PCR, the TCRdb table keeps only in-frame clones and is missing some. Of around 340,000 clones detected, about 73% appear once; the ten largest clones hold under 11%. The sequenced sample consisted of memory CD4+ T cells sorted from blood. All receptors come from a man younger than 45 in good health. CDR3s include the opening cysteine and the closing phenylalanine or tryptophan. A D gene is named only where the DNA matches it firmly. Clone size is stated in some rows and not others, as once, few, many or a class when expanded.

v_call	d_call	j_call	clone_size	cdr3_aa	cdr3_nt
TRBV16	NA	TRBJ2-2	once	CASSDLGLNTGELFF	TGTGCCAGCAGCGACCTCGGACTGAACACCGGGGAGCTGTTTTTT
TRBV7-3	NA	TRBJ2-3	NA	CASSQGPQRSTDTQYF	TGTGCCAGCAGTCAAGGGCCCCAGAGGAGCACAGATACGCAGTATTTT
TRBV6-5	NA	TRBJ2-7	many	CASSYLGDSYEQYF	TGTGCCAGCAGTTACTTGGGGGACTCCTACGAGCAGTACTTC
TRBV6-6	NA	TRBJ1-4	NA	CASSYQRSTNEKLFF	TGTGCCAGCAGTTACCAGAGATCCACTAATGAAAAACTGTTTTTT
TRBV29-1	NA	TRBJ2-6	NA	CSVRTRGHSGANVLTF	TGCAGCGTTAGGACAAGAGGTCACTCTGGGGCCAACGTCCTGACTTTC
TRBV7-2	TRBD2	TRBJ2-3	NA	CASSSQRDGGADTQYF	TGTGCCAGCAGCTCCCAGCGGGATGGGGGTGCGGATACGCAGTATTTT
TRBV7-7	TRBD2	TRBJ2-5	few	CASGSGSGETQYF	TGTGCTAGCGGGTCAGGGAGTGGAGAGACCCAGTACTTC
TRBV11-2	NA	TRBJ2-7	NA	CASSLASLGSYEQYF	TGTGCCAGCAGCTTAGCCTCACTAGGATCCTACGAGCAGTACTTC
TRBV4-1	NA	TRBJ2-1	NA	CASSPERLNNEQFF	TGCGCCAGCAGCCCTGAACGGTTAAACAATGAGCAGTTCTTC
TRBV25-1	NA	TRBJ2-2	NA	CASSEFGQGNTGELFF	TGTGCCAGCAGTGAATTTGGGCAGGGTAACACCGGGGAGCTGTTTTTT
TRBV2	TRBD1	TRBJ1-3	NA	CASSGFDRVSGNTIYF	TGTGCCAGCAGCGGCTTTGACAGGGTTTCTGGAAACACCATATATTTT
TRBV10-2	NA	TRBJ1-5	NA	CASSPGGGLNPRRYQPQHF	TGCGCCAGCAGCCCGGGTGGGGGGCTGAACCCCCGGCGTTATCAGCCCCAGCATTTT
TRBV4-1	TRBD2	TRBJ2-1	many	CASSQVGAGGGGEQFF	TGCGCCAGCAGCCAAGTCGGGGCGGGAGGGGGCGGTGAGCAGTTCTTC
TRBV19	TRBD1	TRBJ2-7	NA	CASSPHRGRKGFYEQYF	TGTGCCAGTAGTCCCCACAGGGGGCGAAAGGGATTCTACGAGCAGTACTTC
TRBV10-2	NA	TRBJ2-7	NA	CATRDWSYEQYF	TGCGCCACCCGGGACTGGTCCTACGAGCAGTACTTC
TRBV30	TRBD2	TRBJ2-7	once	CAWTSAGGNEQYF	TGTGCCTGGACGTCAGCGGGAGGGAACGAGCAGTACTTC
TRBV11-2	NA	TRBJ1-2	NA	CASSLVHKNYGYTF	TGTGCCAGCAGCTTAGTTCACAAGAACTATGGCTACACCTTC
TRBV2	NA	TRBJ2-3	few	CASSVGPPGTDTQYF	TGTGCCAGCAGTGTAGGACCCCCTGGCACAGATACGCAGTATTTT
TRBV5-1	TRBD2	TRBJ2-3	once	CASSTGLAGGIPDTQYF	TGCGCCAGCAGCACGGGACTAGCGGGAGGGATTCCAGATACGCAGTATTTT
TRBV21-1	NA	TRBJ2-3	once	CARRIAGEGTDTQYF	TGTGCCAGGAGAATAGCGGGAGAGGGGACAGATACGCAGTATTTT
TRBV10-3	NA	TRBJ2-2	NA	CAIKVRDTNTGELFF	TGTGCCATCAAAGTCCGGGACACCAACACCGGGGAGCTGTTTTTT
TRBV6-4	TRBD1	TRBJ2-5	once	CASSPERGQGRETQYF	TGTGCCAGCAGTCCCGAGAGAGGACAGGGGCGAGAGACCCAGTACTTC
TRBV29-1	TRBD1	TRBJ2-1	NA	CSVEGLGTGGYNEQFF	TGCAGCGTTGAAGGTTTAGGGACAGGGGGCTACAATGAGCAGTTCTTC
TRBV11-3	NA	TRBJ2-7	NA	CASSPPYNRPNF	TGTGCCAGCAGCCCCCCCTACAACAGGCCCAACTTC
TRBV2	NA	TRBJ2-7	few	CASSEAPYEQYF	TGTGCCAGCAGTGAAGCGCCCTACGAGCAGTACTTC
TRBV9	TRBD1	TRBJ1-4	NA	CASSVGTATNEKLFF	TGTGCCAGCAGCGTGGGGACAGCAACTAATGAAAAACTGTTTTTT
TRBV27	TRBD1	TRBJ1-5	NA	CASSRTGHNQPQHF	TGTGCCAGCAGTCGGACAGGGCACAATCAGCCCCAGCATTTT
TRBV7-7	NA	TRBJ2-1	NA	CASSTGTFSEQFF	TGTGCTAGCAGCACAGGTACATTTAGTGAGCAGTTCTTC
TRBV6-4	TRBD1	TRBJ2-1	NA	CASSDGQGHNEQFF	TGTGCCAGCAGTGACGGACAGGGACACAATGAGCAGTTCTTC
TRBV15	TRBD1	TRBJ2-7	NA	CATSRGAPGGYEQYF	TGTGCCACCAGCAGAGGGGCCCCAGGGGGCTACGAGCAGTACTTC
TRBV2	TRBD1	TRBJ2-5	NA	CASPLPGQGVETQYF	TGTGCCAGCCCTCTTCCGGGACAGGGGGTAGAGACCCAGTACTTC
TRBV28	NA	TRBJ2-3	NA	CASSLLRGAQYF	TGTGCCAGCAGTTTATTGCGCGGGGCGCAGTATTTT
TRBV29-1	TRBD1	TRBJ2-1	NA	CSVHGPGQGFNEQFF	TGCAGCGTCCATGGACCGGGACAGGGGTTTAATGAGCAGTTCTTC
TRBV2	NA	TRBJ2-5	NA	CASSEMAETQYF	TGTGCCAGCAGTGAAATGGCGGAGACCCAGTACTTC